The T cell receptor (beta chain) under discussion was sequenced for a study of preoperative IRX-2 immunotherapy in early breast cancer. Assay: immunoSEQ multiplex PCR; the TCRdb copy retains only in-frame clones and omits some. The data contain about 10,000 clones, 80% to 85% of them singletons. Treatment of the sample: preoperative locoregional IRX-2 cytokine immunotherapy. This clonotype was obtained from a human donor with breast cancer. This material consisted of lymph node tissue, taken before IRX-2 immunotherapy.

This chain's CDR3 is CASSDEGAPNQPQHF. CDR3 coding DNA: TGTGCCAGCAGTGATGAGGGGGCACCAAATCAGCCCCAGCATTTT. The chain couples TRBV22-1 to TRBJ1-5; the table's D call TRBD1 went unverified against the DNA. TRBV22-1 is termed a pseudogene. This CDR3 spans 15 amino acids.